A selection of T cell receptor beta chains follows, all from one sample in a study of blood T cell repertoires in COVID-19. The repertoire was sequenced with immunoSEQ multiplex PCR; TCRdb's copy has only in-frame clones and lacks some. The sample has about 160,000 clones; about 80% are singletons. The specimen was PBMCs or T cells enriched from blood (not recorded which). These receptors all stem from a woman in her fifties or sixties who had recovered from COVID-19. Both conserved end residues are part of each CDR3. The order of the fields is CDR3 DNA, CDR3 protein, V gene, D gene, J gene, clone size. The D gene is left open where the match is weak. Clone size is not always given. Where it is, it says once, few, many or a class for expanded clones.

DNA: TGTGCCAGCAGCTTAGGGGGGAGGAGTTCACCCCTCCACTTT
CDR3: CASSLGGRSSPLHF
V: TRBV7-2
D: -
J: TRBJ1-6
size: -

DNA: TGTGCCAGTAGGAGGACAGGTACGCGCGAAAAACTGTTTTTT
CDR3: CASRRTGTREKLFF
V: TRBV19
D: TRBD1
J: TRBJ1-4
size: -

DNA: TGTGCCAGCAGCTTGTATGCGGCGGGGGGGGGTTACGAGCAGTACTTC
CDR3: CASSLYAAGGGYEQYF
V: TRBV5-6
D: TRBD2
J: TRBJ2-7
size: -

DNA: TGTGCCAGCAGTGAAGCTAGGACAGGGGGCTATGGCTACACCTTC
CDR3: CASSEARTGGYGYTF
V: TRBV6-1
D: TRBD1
J: TRBJ1-2
size: -

DNA: TGCGCCAGCAGCTTCCGGGACATCACAGATACGCAGTATTTT
CDR3: CASSFRDITDTQYF
V: TRBV5-1
D: -
J: TRBJ2-3
size: -

DNA: TGTGCCAGCAGTGAAAAATGGGGGCCCCTTAATCCCGGGGAGCTGTTTTTT
CDR3: CASSEKWGPLNPGELFF
V: TRBV6-1
D: -
J: TRBJ2-2
size: -

DNA: TGCGCCAGCAGCTCTGGGCATCAAGGGGTGGCTGATACGCAGTATTTT
CDR3: CASSSGHQGVADTQYF
V: TRBV5-1
D: -
J: TRBJ2-3
size: -

DNA: TGTGCCAGCAGTGCTAGGGGATCCAATCAGCCCCAGCATTTT
CDR3: CASSARGSNQPQHF
V: TRBV2
D: -
J: TRBJ1-5
size: -

DNA: TGTGCCAGCAGCCCACAGGGGGCGCCGGCTGGCTACACCTTC
CDR3: CASSPQGAPAGYTF
V: TRBV5-4
D: TRBD1
J: TRBJ1-2
size: -

DNA: TGTGCCAGCAGTGAAGTTGGGCGGGGGGGCCAAGAGACCCAGTACTTC
CDR3: CASSEVGRGGQETQYF
V: TRBV2
D: TRBD2
J: TRBJ2-5
size: -

DNA: TGTGCCAGCAGCGCAAACACAGGGCTTGAAGCTTTCTTT
CDR3: CASSANTGLEAFF
V: TRBV9
D: -
J: TRBJ1-1
size: few

DNA: TGCGCCAGCAGCTTCCGAAGGGGGGGCAATGAGCAGTTCTTC
CDR3: CASSFRRGGNEQFF
V: TRBV5-1
D: -
J: TRBJ2-1
size: -

DNA: TGTGCCAGCAGCCCTAGGCTAGCGGGGGAGACCCAGTACTTC
CDR3: CASSPRLAGETQYF
V: TRBV14
D: TRBD2
J: TRBJ2-5
size: -

DNA: TGTGCCAGCAGCCAATTTGTCCGCCGGGACTCCCCCACAGATACGCAGTATTTT
CDR3: CASSQFVRRDSPTDTQYF
V: TRBV3-1/TRBV3-2
D: -
J: TRBJ2-3
size: -

DNA: TGCGCCAGCAGCTTAACGAGGAGGGAGGCGAATTCGGGCTCACCCCTCCACTTT
CDR3: CASSLTRREANSGSPLHF
V: TRBV5-1
D: -
J: TRBJ1-6
size: -

DNA: TGTGCTAGTGGCCAGCAGGAATGGGAGACCCAGTACTTC
CDR3: CASGQQEWETQYF
V: TRBV12-5
D: -
J: TRBJ2-5
size: -

DNA: TGCGCCAGCACAGGGGGCGTTGGTGACTATGGCTACACCTTC
CDR3: CASTGGVGDYGYTF
V: TRBV5-1
D: TRBD1
J: TRBJ1-2
size: -

DNA: TGTGCCAGCAGCTTTGGGACATACAACACTGAAGCTTTCTTT
CDR3: CASSFGTYNTEAFF
V: TRBV5-8
D: -
J: TRBJ1-1
size: -

DNA: TGCGCCAGCAGCTTGGGCTCAGGGCCCAATGAGCAGTTCTTC
CDR3: CASSLGSGPNEQFF
V: TRBV5-1
D: -
J: TRBJ2-1
size: -

DNA: TGCGCCAGCAGCCAGCCCCGAACAGGGGTTAAAGGTGGCTACACCTTC
CDR3: CASSQPRTGVKGGYTF
V: TRBV4-1
D: TRBD1
J: TRBJ1-2
size: -

DNA: TGTGCCAGCAAGGGAAGACGGGACAGAGACACTGAAGCTTTCTTT
CDR3: CASKGRRDRDTEAFF
V: TRBV2
D: TRBD1
J: TRBJ1-1
size: few

DNA: TGTGCCAGCAGCCAAGTTCGGTTTGAAGAGACCCAGTACTTC
CDR3: CASSQVRFEETQYF
V: TRBV14
D: -
J: TRBJ2-5
size: once

DNA: TGTGCCACCAGCAGGCAACAAACCGATAATTCACCCCTCCACTTT
CDR3: CATSRQQTDNSPLHF
V: TRBV15
D: -
J: TRBJ1-6
size: once

DNA: TGTGCCAGCAGCTTAGTTGCGGGGGGGCAAGAGACCCAGTACTTC
CDR3: CASSLVAGGQETQYF
V: TRBV7-2
D: TRBD2
J: TRBJ2-5
size: -

DNA: TGTGCCAGCAGCAGGCGGGACAGGGGGACCTACGAGCAGTACTTC
CDR3: CASSRRDRGTYEQYF
V: TRBV21-1
D: -
J: TRBJ2-7
size: -

DNA: TGTGCCAGTAGTATACATTCAGGGCGGAACACTGAAGCTTTCTTT
CDR3: CASSIHSGRNTEAFF
V: TRBV19
D: -
J: TRBJ1-1
size: -

DNA: TGCGCCAGCAGCTCCGCCGGGACAAGGGAAAAACTGTTTTTT
CDR3: CASSSAGTREKLFF
V: TRBV5-1
D: -
J: TRBJ1-4
size: -

DNA: TGTGCCACAAAACGACAGGGTGGGGGGGAGACCCAGTACTTC
CDR3: CATKRQGGGETQYF
V: TRBV6-5
D: -
J: TRBJ2-5
size: -

DNA: TGTGCCAGCAGCCCCGACAGGGCTTATAATTCACCCCTCCACTTT
CDR3: CASSPDRAYNSPLHF
V: TRBV5-4
D: TRBD1
J: TRBJ1-6
size: -

DNA: TGTGCCAGCAGCAAACAGGGGGCTACAGGAAACACCATATATTTT
CDR3: CASSKQGATGNTIYF
V: TRBV6-5
D: TRBD1
J: TRBJ1-3
size: few

DNA: TGTGCCAGCAGTGAAAAGTCCACAGGGTTCTATGGCTACACCTTC
CDR3: CASSEKSTGFYGYTF
V: TRBV6-1
D: -
J: TRBJ1-2
size: -

DNA: TGCGCCAGCAGCCTAGAAACGGGACAGGTTAATGAAAAACTGTTTTTT
CDR3: CASSLETGQVNEKLFF
V: TRBV5-1
D: TRBD1
J: TRBJ1-4
size: -

DNA: TGTGCCAGCTCTTCAGGCACTGAAGCTTTCTTT
CDR3: CASSSGTEAFF
V: TRBV18
D: -
J: TRBJ1-1
size: -

DNA: TGTGCCAGCAGCCGAGCGGGGGGGCCTCTCTACGAGCAGTACTTC
CDR3: CASSRAGGPLYEQYF
V: TRBV3-1/TRBV3-2
D: TRBD2
J: TRBJ2-7
size: -

DNA: TGTGCCAGCAGTTATACCAGGGGTCCTGGCTACGAGCAGTACTTC
CDR3: CASSYTRGPGYEQYF
V: TRBV6-5
D: -
J: TRBJ2-7
size: many

DNA: TGTGCCAGCAGTGGCCAGGGGGCGCCAACAGATACGCAGTATTTT
CDR3: CASSGQGAPTDTQYF
V: TRBV2
D: TRBD1
J: TRBJ2-3
size: many

DNA: TGTGCCAGCAGTTTAACAGGAGATACGCAGTATTTT
CDR3: CASSLTGDTQYF
V: TRBV27
D: -
J: TRBJ2-3
size: -

DNA: TGTGCCAGCATCCCAGGGGGAGTAGTGGGGGCCAACGTCCTGACTTTC
CDR3: CASIPGGVVGANVLTF
V: TRBV2
D: TRBD1
J: TRBJ2-6
size: -

DNA: TGCAGTGCTAGTCCACGACCGGGACAGAACACCGGGGAGCTGTTTTTT
CDR3: CSASPRPGQNTGELFF
V: TRBV20-1
D: -
J: TRBJ2-2
size: -

DNA: TGTGCCAGCAGCCCAAACAGGGCAAGCAATCAGCCCCAGCATTTT
CDR3: CASSPNRASNQPQHF
V: TRBV7-8
D: -
J: TRBJ1-5
size: -

DNA: TGTGCCAGCTCACTGGGGGGAGATCAGCCCCAGCATTTT
CDR3: CASSLGGDQPQHF
V: TRBV19
D: -
J: TRBJ1-5
size: -

DNA: TGTGCCAGCTCACCACGTCAAGGGGATTCACCCCTCCACTTT
CDR3: CASSPRQGDSPLHF
V: TRBV18
D: -
J: TRBJ1-6
size: -

DNA: TGTGCCAGCAGCTTATCTAGGTTATCCCCTCCCCACGAGCAGTACTTC
CDR3: CASSLSRLSPPHEQYF
V: TRBV11-2
D: -
J: TRBJ2-7
size: -

DNA: TGTGCCAGCAGTACCTCTCCCGGGACAGCCACTGAAGCTTTCTTT
CDR3: CASSTSPGTATEAFF
V: TRBV6-2/TRBV6-3
D: TRBD1
J: TRBJ1-1
size: -

DNA: TGTGCCCAGGGGGCCGGGGAACCCACAGATACGCAGTATTTT
CDR3: CAQGAGEPTDTQYF
V: TRBV19
D: TRBD1
J: TRBJ2-3
size: -

DNA: TGTGCCAGCAGCTTATTGAGTTCGCAGACCCAGTACTTC
CDR3: CASSLLSSQTQYF
V: TRBV7-8
D: -
J: TRBJ2-5
size: -

DNA: TGCGCCAGCAGCGCAGGGACAGGGCAAAACATTCAGTACTTC
CDR3: CASSAGTGQNIQYF
V: TRBV5-1
D: TRBD1
J: TRBJ2-4
size: once

DNA: TGTGCCAGCAGCTTAGGGATACGGGGGGCCCGTGGAAACACCATATATTTT
CDR3: CASSLGIRGARGNTIYF
V: TRBV7-2
D: -
J: TRBJ1-3
size: few

DNA: TGCAGCGTTGAAGATTCCTTCCAAGAGACCCAGTACTTC
CDR3: CSVEDSFQETQYF
V: TRBV29-1
D: -
J: TRBJ2-5
size: few

DNA: TGTGCCAGCAGCCACTCAGGACAGGGGGTGGGTTCACCCCTCCACTTT
CDR3: CASSHSGQGVGSPLHF
V: TRBV3-1/TRBV3-2
D: TRBD1
J: TRBJ1-6
size: many

DNA: TGTGCCAGCAGCTCAAACGGACACCCCGAACCCTACGAGCAGTACTTC
CDR3: CASSSNGHPEPYEQYF
V: TRBV13
D: -
J: TRBJ2-7
size: few

DNA: TGTGCCAGCAGCGTAGGTGGGGACAGGGAGGGCGAGCAGTACTTC
CDR3: CASSVGGDREGEQYF
V: TRBV9
D: TRBD1
J: TRBJ2-7
size: -

DNA: TGCAGCGTTGGTCCGCGTGACAGGGACTATGGCTACACCTTC
CDR3: CSVGPRDRDYGYTF
V: TRBV29-1
D: TRBD1
J: TRBJ1-2
size: once

DNA: TGTGCCAGCAGCCCCGGGACAGGGGGCTTAAATACGCAGTATTTT
CDR3: CASSPGTGGLNTQYF
V: TRBV3-1/TRBV3-2
D: TRBD1
J: TRBJ2-3
size: -

DNA: TGTGCCTGGAGCCCCGCAGGGATGGTCACTGAAGCTTTCTTT
CDR3: CAWSPAGMVTEAFF
V: TRBV30
D: -
J: TRBJ1-1
size: -

DNA: TGCAGCGTTGGGACAGGGGGCGTTGAAGCTTTCTTT
CDR3: CSVGTGGVEAFF
V: TRBV29-1
D: TRBD1
J: TRBJ1-1
size: once

DNA: TGTACCAGCAGTCCAGCCGGGACAGGGGGCGAGTACGAGCAGTACTTC
CDR3: CTSSPAGTGGEYEQYF
V: TRBV28
D: TRBD1
J: TRBJ2-7
size: once

DNA: TGCAGCGTTACAGGGATTGGGGGCGCAGATACGCAGTATTTT
CDR3: CSVTGIGGADTQYF
V: TRBV29-1
D: -
J: TRBJ2-3
size: -

DNA: TGCGCCAGCAGCCAGGGACTAGCGGCTCAAGAGACCCAGTACTTC
CDR3: CASSQGLAAQETQYF
V: TRBV5-1
D: TRBD2
J: TRBJ2-5
size: once

DNA: TGTGCCAGCAGGCGGGAGACTAGCGGCTTCTACAATGAGCAGTTCTTC
CDR3: CASRRETSGFYNEQFF
V: TRBV27
D: TRBD2
J: TRBJ2-1
size: -